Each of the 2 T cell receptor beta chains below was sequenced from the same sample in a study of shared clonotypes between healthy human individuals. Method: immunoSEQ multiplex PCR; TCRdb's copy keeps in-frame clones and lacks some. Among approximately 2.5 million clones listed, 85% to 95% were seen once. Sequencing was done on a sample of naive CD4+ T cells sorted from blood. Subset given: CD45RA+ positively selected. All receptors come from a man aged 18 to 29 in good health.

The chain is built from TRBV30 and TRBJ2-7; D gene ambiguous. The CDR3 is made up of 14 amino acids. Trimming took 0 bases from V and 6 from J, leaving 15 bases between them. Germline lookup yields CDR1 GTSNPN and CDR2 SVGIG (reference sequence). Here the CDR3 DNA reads TGTGCCTGGAGTGTACAGATAAGTACGGGCGAGCAGTACTTC. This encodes CAWSVQISTGEQYF.

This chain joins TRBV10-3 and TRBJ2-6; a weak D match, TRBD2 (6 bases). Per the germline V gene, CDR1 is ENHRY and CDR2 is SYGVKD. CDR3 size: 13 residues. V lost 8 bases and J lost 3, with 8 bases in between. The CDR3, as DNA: TGTGCCATCTCCGGGGGTGGGGCCAACGTCCTGACTTTC. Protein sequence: CAISGGGANVLTF.